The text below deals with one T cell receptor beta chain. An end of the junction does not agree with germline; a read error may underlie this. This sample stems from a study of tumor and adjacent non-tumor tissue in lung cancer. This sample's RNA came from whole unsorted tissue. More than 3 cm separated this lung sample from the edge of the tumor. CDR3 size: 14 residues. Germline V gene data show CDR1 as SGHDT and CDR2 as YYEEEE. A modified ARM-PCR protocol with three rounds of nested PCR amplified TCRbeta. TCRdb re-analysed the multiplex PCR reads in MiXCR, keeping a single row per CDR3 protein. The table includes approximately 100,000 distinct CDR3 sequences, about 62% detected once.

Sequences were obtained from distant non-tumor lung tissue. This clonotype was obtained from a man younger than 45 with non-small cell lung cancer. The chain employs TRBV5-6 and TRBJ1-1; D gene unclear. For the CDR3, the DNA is TGTGCCAGCAGTTCCCTGAACATGAACGCTGAAGCTTTCTTT. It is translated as CASSSLNMNAEAFF.